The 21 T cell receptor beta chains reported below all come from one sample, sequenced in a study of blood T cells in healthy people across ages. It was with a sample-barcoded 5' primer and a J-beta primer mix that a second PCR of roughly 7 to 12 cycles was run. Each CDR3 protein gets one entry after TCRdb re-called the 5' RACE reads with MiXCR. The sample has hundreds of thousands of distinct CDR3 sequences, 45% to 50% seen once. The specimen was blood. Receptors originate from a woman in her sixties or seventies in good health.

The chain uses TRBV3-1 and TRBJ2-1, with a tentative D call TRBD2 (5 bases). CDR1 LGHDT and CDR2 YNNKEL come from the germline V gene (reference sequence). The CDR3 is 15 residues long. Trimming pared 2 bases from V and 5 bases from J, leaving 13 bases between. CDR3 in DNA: TGTGCCAGCAGCCAACCGGGGTATGGTAACAATGAGCAGTTCTTC. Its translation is CASSQPGYGNNEQFF.

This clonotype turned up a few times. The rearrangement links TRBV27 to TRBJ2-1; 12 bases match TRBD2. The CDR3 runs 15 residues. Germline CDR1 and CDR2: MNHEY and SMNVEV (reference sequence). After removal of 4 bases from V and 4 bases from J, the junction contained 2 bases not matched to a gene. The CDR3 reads CASSSTSGGYNEQFF. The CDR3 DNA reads TGTGCCAGCAGTTCGACTAGCGGGGGATACAATGAGCAGTTCTTC.

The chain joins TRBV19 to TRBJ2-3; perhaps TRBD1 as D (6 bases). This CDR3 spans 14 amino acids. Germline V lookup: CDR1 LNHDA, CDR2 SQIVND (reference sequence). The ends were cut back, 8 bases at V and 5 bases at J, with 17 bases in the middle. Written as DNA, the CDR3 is TGTGCCAGTGGACAAAGACAGGATAGAGATACGCAGTATTTT. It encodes CASGQRQDRDTQYF. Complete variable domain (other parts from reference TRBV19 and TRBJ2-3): DGGITQSPKYLFRKEGQNVTLSCEQNLNHDAMYWYRQDPGQGLRLIYYSQIVNDFQKGDIAEGYSVSREKKESFPLTVTSAQKNPTAFYLCASGQRQDRDTQYFGPGTRLTVL.

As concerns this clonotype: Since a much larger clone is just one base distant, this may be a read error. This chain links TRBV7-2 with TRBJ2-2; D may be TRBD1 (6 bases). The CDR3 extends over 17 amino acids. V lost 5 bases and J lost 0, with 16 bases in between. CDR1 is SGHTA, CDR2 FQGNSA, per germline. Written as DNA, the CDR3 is TGTGCCAGCAGCACCCCCAGGACAGACTCGAACACCGGGGAGCTGTTTTTT. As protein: CASSTPRTDSNTGELFF.

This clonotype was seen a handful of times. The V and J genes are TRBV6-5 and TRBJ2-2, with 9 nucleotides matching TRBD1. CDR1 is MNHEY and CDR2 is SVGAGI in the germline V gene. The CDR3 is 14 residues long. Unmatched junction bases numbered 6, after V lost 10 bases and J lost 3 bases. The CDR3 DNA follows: TGTGCCACCCTGCGGGACAGGGACACCGGGGAGCTGTTTTTT. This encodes CATLRDRDTGELFF.

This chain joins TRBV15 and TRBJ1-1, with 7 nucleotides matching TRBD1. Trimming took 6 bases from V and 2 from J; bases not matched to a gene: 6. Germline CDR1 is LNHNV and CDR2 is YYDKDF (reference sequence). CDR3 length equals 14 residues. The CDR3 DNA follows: TGTGCCACCAGAGGGGACAGCCTAAACACTGAAGCTTTCTTT. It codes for CATRGDSLNTEAFF.

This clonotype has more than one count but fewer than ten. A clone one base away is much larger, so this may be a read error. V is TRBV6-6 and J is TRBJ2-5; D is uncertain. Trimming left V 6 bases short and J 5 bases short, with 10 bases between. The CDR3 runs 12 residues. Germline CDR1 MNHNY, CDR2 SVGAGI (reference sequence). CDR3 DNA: TGTGCCAGCAGGTTGACGACGGAGACCCAGTACTTC. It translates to CASRLTTETQYF.

DNA of the CDR3: TGTGCCAGCTTGAGCCTTGGGGGCTATGGCTACACCTTC. This sequence encodes CASLSLGGYGYTF. This chain joins TRBV6-6 and TRBJ1-2; the D gene is possibly TRBD1 (5 bases). Trimming pared 8 bases from V and 4 bases from J, leaving 14 bases between. The CDR3 extends over 13 amino acids. In germline, CDR1 is MNHNY, CDR2 SVGAGI (reference sequence).

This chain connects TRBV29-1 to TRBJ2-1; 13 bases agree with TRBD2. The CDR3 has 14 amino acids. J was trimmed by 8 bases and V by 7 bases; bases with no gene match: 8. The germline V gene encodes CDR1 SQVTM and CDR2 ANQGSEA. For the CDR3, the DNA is TGCAGCGCCATACTAGCGGGAGGGCGGGATGAGCAGTTCTTC. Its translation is CSAILAGGRDEQFF.

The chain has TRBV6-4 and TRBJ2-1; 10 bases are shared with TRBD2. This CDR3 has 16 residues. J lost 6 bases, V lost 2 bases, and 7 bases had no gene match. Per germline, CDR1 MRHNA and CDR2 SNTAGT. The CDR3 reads CASSDTTSGFFNEQFF. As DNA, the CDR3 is TGTGCCAGCAGTGACACGACTAGCGGGTTTTTCAATGAGCAGTTCTTC.

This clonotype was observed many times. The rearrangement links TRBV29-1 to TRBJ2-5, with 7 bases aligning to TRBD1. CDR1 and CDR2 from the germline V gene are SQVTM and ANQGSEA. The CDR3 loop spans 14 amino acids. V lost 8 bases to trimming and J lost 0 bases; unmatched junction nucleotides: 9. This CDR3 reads CSLQQGPYQETQYF. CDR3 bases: TGCAGCCTACAACAGGGGCCGTACCAAGAGACCCAGTACTTC.

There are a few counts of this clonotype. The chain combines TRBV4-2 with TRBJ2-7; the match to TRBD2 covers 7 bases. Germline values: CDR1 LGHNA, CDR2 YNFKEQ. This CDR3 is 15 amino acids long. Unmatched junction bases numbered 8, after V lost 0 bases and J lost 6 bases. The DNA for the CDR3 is TGTGCCAGCAGCCAAGATAAGCGGGAAAGGAGCGAGCAGTACTTC. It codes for CASSQDKRERSEQYF.

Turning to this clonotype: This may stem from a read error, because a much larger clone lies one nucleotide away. The CDR3, as DNA: TGTGCCAGCAGTGAGTCCACACGGGCTGAGCAGTACTTC. It translates to CASSESTRAEQYF. The V and J genes are TRBV6-1 and TRBJ2-7; D remains unclear. Germline V gene sequence: CDR1 MNHNS, CDR2 SASEGT. This CDR3 region has 13 residues. V shed 3 bases and J shed 7 bases, with 13 bases lying between them.

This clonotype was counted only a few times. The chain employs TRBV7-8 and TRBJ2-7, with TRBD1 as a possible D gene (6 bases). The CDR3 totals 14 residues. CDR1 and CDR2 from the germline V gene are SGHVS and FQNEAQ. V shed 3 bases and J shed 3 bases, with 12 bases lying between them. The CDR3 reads CASSFSGAIYEQYF. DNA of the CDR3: TGTGCCAGCAGCTTTTCAGGGGCGATCTACGAGCAGTACTTC.

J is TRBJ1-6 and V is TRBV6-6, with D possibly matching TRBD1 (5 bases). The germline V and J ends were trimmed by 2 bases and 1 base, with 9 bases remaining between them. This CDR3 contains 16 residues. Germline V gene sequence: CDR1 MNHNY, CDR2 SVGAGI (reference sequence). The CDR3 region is CASSYGQGSYNSPLHF. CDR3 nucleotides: TGTGCCAGCAGTTACGGGCAGGGTTCCTATAATTCACCCCTCCACTTT.

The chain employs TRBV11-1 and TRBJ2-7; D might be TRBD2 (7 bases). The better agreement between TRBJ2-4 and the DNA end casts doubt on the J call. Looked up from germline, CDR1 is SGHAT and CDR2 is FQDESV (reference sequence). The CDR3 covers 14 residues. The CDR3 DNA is TGTGCCAGTAGCCGCGGGGGCGGCGAGAACATTCAGTACTTC. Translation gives CASSRGGGENIQYF.

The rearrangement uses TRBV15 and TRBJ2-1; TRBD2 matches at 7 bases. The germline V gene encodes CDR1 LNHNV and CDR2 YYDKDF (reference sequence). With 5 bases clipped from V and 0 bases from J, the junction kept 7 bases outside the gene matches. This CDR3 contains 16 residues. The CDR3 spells CATSFDLADSYNEQFF. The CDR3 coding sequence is TGTGCCACCAGCTTCGATCTAGCGGACTCCTACAATGAGCAGTTCTTC.

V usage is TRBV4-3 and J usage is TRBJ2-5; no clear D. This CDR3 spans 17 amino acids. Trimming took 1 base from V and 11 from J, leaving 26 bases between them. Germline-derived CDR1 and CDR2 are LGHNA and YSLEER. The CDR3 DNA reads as TGCGCCAGCAGCCAAGTAATGACTGGATTCAGGTCCAATGAGCAGTACTTC. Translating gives CASSQVMTGFRSNEQYF.

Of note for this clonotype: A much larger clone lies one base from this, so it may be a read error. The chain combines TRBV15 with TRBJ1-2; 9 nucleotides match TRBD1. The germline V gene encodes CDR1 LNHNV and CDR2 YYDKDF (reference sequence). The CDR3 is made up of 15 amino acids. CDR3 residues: CATSRPDRGEDGYIF. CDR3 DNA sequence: TGTGCCACCAGCAGACCTGACAGGGGGGAGGATGGCTACATCTTC.

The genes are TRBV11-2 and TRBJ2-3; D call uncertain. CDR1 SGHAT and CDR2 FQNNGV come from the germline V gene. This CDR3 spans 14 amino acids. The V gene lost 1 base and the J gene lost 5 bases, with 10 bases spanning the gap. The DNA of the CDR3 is TGTGCCAGCAGCTTAGTCAGGCCGGGAGATACGCAGTATTTT. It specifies CASSLVRPGDTQYF.

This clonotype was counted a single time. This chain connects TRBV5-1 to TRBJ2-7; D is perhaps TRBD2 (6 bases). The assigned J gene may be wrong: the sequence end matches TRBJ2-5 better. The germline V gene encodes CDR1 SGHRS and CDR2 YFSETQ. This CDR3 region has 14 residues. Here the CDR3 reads CASSPSGGAETQYF. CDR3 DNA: TGCGCCAGCAGCCCTAGTGGAGGGGCAGAGACCCAGTACTTC.